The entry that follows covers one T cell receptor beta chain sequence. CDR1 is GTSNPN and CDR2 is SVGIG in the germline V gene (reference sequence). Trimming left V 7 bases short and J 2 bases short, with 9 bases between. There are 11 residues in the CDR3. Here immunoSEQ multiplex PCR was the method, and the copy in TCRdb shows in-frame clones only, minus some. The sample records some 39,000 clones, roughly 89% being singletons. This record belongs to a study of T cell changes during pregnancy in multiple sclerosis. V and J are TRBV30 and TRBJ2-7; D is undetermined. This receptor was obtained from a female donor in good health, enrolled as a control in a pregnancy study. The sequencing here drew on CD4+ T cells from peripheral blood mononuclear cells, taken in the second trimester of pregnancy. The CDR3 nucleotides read TGTGCCTTCGGGTTCCCCTACGAGCAGTACTTC. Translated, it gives CAFGFPYEQYF. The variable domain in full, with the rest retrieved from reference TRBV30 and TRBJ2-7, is SQTIHQWPATLVQPVGSPLSLECTVEGTSNPNLYWYRQAAGRGLQLLFYSVGIGQISSEVPQNLSASRPQDRQFILSSKKLLLSDSGFYLCAFGFPYEQYFGPGTRLTVT.